This T cell receptor beta chain was observed in a study of T-cell reconstitution after alpha-beta-depleted transplantation in children. Preparing the TCRbeta library involved the use of unique molecular identifiers. TCRdb re-called the PCR reads through MiXCR, storing one row per CDR3 protein. The sample contains some 200,000 distinct CDR3 sequences, 6.6% of which appear only once. This clonotype came up many times. V lost 3 bases, J lost 6 bases, and 12 bases lay in between. CDR3 size: 13 residues. The germline CDR1 and CDR2 sequences are SGHDT and YYEEEE. Sequenced here: PBMCs, sampled before TCRalphabeta/CD19-depleted stem cell transplant. The sequence was obtained from a boy aged 2-9 years with acute lymphoblastic leukemia, due to receive a stem cell transplant. The chain couples TRBV5-6 to TRBJ1-1, with D possibly matching TRBD1 (6 bases). Written as DNA, the CDR3 is TGTGCCAGCAGCTGGGGAGGGGGGCCTGAAGCTTTCTTT. It translates to CASSWGGGPEAFF.